The entry below gives a single T cell receptor beta chain sequence along with its context. MiXCR, run by TCRdb on the 5' RACE reads, gives a single entry per CDR3 protein. The repertoire has around 260,000 distinct CDR3 sequences, under 20% of them found once; the top ten carry 20% to 25%. The data were obtained in a study of T-cell memory formation after mild COVID-19. The germline gives CDR1 MNHEY, CDR2 SMNVEV (reference sequence). V lost 6 bases to trimming and J lost 4 bases, with 15 bases between them. The CDR3 is made up of 14 amino acids. The source of this sequence is a man aged 18-30 years who had mild COVID-19 (a few samples of this study predate the infection). Cell type and time point are not known. This chain links TRBV27 with TRBJ1-1; D possibly corresponds to TRBD1 (5 bases). The material sequenced was PBMCs or a T cell subset sorted from them (not recorded which). The CDR3 coding sequence is TGTGCCAGCAGCCATCGGGGCGAGTCCACTGAAGCTTTCTTT. Amino acids: CASSHRGESTEAFF.